The T cell receptor beta chain under discussion was sequenced for a study of response to subunit inactivated influenza vaccine. Study-level points and caveats: Authors suggested few new T cells are recruited by each seasonal influenza vaccination.

Via MiXCR, TCRdb re-called the RT-PCR reads, giving one row per CDR3 protein. In the table there are about 240,000 distinct CDR3 sequences, 12% of which are singletons. J lost 4 bases, V lost 1 base, and 12 bases had no gene match. Germline V gene sequence: CDR1 MGHRA, CDR2 YSYEKL. This CDR3 region has 17 residues. This clonotype was counted many times. Its target is not known. This TCR derives from a middle-aged man who received an inactivated influenza vaccine. The chain has TRBV4-1 and TRBJ2-5; TRBD1 matches 7 bases. Sequences were derived from non-naive T cells sorted from PBMCs, sampled 14 to 15 days before vaccination. The CDR3 region is CASSQGVYNRGLETQYF. Here the CDR3 DNA reads TGCGCCAGCAGCCAAGGGGTTTACAACAGGGGTTTAGAGACCCAGTACTTC.